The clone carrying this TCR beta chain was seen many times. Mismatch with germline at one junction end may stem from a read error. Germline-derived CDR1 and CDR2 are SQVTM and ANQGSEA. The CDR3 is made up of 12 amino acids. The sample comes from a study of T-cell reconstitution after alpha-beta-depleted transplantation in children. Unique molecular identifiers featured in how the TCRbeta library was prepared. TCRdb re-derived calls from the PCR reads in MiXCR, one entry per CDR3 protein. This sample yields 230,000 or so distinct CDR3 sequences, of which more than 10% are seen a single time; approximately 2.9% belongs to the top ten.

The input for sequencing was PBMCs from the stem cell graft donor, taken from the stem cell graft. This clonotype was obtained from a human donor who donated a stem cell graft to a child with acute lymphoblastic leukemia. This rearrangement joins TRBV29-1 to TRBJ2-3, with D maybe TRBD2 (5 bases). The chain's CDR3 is CSVEASTDTQYF. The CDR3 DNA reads TGCAGCGTTGAAGCTAGCACCGATACGCAGTATTTT.